The following is a T cell receptor beta chain sequence with its context. Cohort 3 recovery required two negative PCRs, clearance, or symptom resolution. The authors' processing: It was from reference gene primer amplification that nucleated cell counts were estimated. TCRdb keeps only in-frame clones here, not all; method: immunoSEQ multiplex PCR. The V and J calls and clone size are taken from that table; D and trimming were inferred from the DNA. This table holds fewer than 350,000 clones, 75% to 90% found once. V was pared by 8 bases and J by 3 bases, with 7 bases of the junction left unmatched. Germline V lookup: CDR1 MDHEN, CDR2 SYDVKM. The CDR3 consists of 14 residues. This sample was taken from a study of blood T cell repertoires in COVID-19. On the study more broadly: Samples representing acute and convalescent COVID-19 were sourced from the United States, Italy and Spain. In each case, the material was cDNA or gDNA derived from T cells, B-cell-depleted T cells, or PBMCs.

The receptor comes from a man between 60 and 75 years old who had recovered from COVID-19. Sequencing input: PBMCs or T cells enriched from blood (not recorded which). The chain is built from TRBV28 and TRBJ2-7; TRBD2 agrees at 10 bases. CDR3 sequence (DNA): TGTGCCAGCGGCTCTAGCGGGAGAGTCTACGAGCAGTACTTC. Protein: CASGSSGRVYEQYF.